This T cell receptor beta chain was captured in a study of HIV-infected patients and healthy controls. About 550 ng RNA was reverse transcribed with alpha and beta constant-region primers. Each of the alpha and beta chains got its own library through chain-specific third strand synthesis with indices. Each CDR3 protein gets one entry after TCRdb re-called the 5' RACE reads with MiXCR. This sample has roughly 20,000 distinct CDR3 sequences, with 9% to 15% found just once. Whole blood was used without fractionation, so all unsorted peripheral T cells were included. Peripheral blood, roughly 2.5 ml, was drawn for RNA extraction. The table lists this clonotype with many counts. The V end was cut by 4 bases, the J end by 7 bases, with 21 bases between. Germline CDR1 SGDLS, CDR2 YYNGEE. The CDR3 covers 17 residues.

This clonotype was obtained from an adult in good health. Sequencing was carried out using blood. The chain uses TRBV9 and TRBJ1-6; tentatively, D is TRBD1 (5 bases). The CDR3 bases are TGTGCCAGCAGCCTACTGAACGGGGACGGGAGAAATTCACCCCTCCACTTT. This encodes CASSLLNGDGRNSPLHF.